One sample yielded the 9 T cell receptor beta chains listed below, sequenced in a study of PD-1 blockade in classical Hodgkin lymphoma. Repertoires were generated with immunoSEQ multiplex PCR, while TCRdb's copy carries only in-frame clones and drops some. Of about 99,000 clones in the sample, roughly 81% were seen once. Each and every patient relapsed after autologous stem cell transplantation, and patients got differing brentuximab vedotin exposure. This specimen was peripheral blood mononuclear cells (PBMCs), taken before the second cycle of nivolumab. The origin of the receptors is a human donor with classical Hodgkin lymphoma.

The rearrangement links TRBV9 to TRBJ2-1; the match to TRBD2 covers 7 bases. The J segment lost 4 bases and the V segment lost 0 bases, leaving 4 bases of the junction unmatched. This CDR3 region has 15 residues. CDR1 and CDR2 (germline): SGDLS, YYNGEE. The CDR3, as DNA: TGTGCCAGCAGCGTAGGTCTAGCGGATTACAATGAGCAGTTCTTC. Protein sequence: CASSVGLADYNEQFF.

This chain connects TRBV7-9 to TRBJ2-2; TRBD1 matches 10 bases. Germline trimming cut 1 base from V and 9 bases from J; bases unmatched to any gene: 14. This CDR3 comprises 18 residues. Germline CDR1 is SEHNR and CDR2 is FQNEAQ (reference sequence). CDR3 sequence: CASSLDFNPGQGSRELFF. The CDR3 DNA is TGTGCCAGCAGCTTAGACTTCAATCCGGGACAGGGGAGCCGGGAGCTGTTTTTT.

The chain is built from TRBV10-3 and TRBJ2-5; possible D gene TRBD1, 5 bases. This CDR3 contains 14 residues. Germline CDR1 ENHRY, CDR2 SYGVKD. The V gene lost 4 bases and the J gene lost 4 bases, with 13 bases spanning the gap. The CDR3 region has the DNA TGTGCCATCAGTGCTGGCGGCCAGGGAGAGACCCAGTACTTC. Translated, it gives CAISAGGQGETQYF.

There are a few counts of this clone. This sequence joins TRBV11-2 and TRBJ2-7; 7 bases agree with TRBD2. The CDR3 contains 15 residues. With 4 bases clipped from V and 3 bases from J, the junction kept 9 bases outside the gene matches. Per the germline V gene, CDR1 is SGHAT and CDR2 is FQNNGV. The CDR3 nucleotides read TGTGCCAGCAGCTCCGGACTAGATCCTGTCTACGAGCAGTACTTC. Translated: CASSSGLDPVYEQYF.

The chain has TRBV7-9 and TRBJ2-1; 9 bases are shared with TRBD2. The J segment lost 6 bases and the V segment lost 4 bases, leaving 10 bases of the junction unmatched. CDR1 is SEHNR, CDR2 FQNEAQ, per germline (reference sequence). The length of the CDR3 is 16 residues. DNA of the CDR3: TGTGCCAGCAGCTCCCCACTAGCGGGCCTAATCAATGAGCAGTTCTTC. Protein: CASSSPLAGLINEQFF.

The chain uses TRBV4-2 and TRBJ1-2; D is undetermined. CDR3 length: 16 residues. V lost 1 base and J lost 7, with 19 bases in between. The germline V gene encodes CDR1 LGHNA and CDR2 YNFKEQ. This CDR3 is CASSQGAVGPYSGYTF. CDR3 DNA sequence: TGTGCCAGCAGCCAAGGGGCCGTCGGTCCATATTCTGGCTACACCTTC.

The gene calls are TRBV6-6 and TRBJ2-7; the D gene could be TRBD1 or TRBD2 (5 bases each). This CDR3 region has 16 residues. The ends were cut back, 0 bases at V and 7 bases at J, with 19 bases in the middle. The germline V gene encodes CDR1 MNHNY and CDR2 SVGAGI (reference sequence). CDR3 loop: CASSYSPHWGMREQYF. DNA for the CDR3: TGTGCCAGCAGTTACTCCCCCCACTGGGGGATGCGGGAGCAGTACTTC.

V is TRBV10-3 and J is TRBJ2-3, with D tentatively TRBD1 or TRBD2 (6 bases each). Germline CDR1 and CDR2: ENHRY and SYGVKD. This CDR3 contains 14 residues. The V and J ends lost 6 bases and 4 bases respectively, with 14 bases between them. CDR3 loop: CAIRGAGLSDTQYF. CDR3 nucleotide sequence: TGTGCCATCAGGGGGGCGGGATTGTCAGATACGCAGTATTTT.

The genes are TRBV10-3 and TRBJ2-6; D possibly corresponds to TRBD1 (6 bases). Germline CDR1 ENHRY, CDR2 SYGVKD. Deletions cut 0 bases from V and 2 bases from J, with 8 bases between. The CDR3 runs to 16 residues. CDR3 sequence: CAISESAGAGANVLTF. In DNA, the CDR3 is TGTGCCATCAGTGAGTCGGCAGGGGCTGGGGCCAACGTCCTGACTTTC.